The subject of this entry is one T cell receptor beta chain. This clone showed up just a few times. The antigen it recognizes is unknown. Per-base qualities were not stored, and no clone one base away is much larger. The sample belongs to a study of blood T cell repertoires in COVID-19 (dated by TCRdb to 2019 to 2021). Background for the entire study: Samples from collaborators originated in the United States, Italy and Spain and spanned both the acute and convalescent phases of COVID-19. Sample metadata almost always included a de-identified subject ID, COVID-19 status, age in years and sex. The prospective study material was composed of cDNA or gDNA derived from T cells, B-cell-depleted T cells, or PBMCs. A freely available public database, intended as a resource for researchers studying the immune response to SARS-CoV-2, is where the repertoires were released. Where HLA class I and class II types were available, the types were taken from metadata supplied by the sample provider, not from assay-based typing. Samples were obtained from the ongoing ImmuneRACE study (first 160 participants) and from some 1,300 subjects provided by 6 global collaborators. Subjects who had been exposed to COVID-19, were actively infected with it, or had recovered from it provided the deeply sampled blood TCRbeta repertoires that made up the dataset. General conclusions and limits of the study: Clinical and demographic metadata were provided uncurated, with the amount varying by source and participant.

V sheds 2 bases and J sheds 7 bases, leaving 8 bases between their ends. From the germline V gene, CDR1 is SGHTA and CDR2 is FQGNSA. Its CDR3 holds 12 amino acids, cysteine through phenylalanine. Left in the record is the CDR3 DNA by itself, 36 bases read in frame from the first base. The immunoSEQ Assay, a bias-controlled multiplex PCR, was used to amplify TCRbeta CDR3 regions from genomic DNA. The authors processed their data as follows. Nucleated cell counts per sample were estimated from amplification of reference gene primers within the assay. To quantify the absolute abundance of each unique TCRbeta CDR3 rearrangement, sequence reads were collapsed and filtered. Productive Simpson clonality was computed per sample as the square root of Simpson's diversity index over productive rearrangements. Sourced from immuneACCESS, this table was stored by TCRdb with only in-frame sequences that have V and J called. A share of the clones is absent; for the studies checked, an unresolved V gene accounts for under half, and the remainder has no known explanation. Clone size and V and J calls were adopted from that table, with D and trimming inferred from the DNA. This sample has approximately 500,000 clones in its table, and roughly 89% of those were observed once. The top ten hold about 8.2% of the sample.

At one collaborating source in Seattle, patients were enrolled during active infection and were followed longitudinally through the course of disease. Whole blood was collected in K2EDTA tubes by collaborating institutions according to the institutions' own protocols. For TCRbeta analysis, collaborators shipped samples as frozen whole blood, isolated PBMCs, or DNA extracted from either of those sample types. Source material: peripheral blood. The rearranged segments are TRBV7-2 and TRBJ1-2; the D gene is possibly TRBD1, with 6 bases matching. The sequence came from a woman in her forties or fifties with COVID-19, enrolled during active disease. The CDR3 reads CASSLSRGGYTF. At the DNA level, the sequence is TGTGCCAGCAGCTTATCCAGGGGTGGCTACACCTTC.